These 21 T cell receptor beta chains share one sample of origin, sequenced in a study of cytomegalovirus exposure and HLA in healthy donors. Assay used: immunoSEQ multiplex PCR; TCRdb lists only in-frame clones, some missing. The sample lists tens of thousands of clones, approximately 96% seen once, with about 4.1% in the top ten. The sequencing input was PBMCs. Receptors were obtained from a man aged 18-30 years in good health and CMV-seropositive.

V and J are TRBV9 and TRBJ2-5; 8 bases align to TRBD1. Per the germline V gene, CDR1 is SGDLS and CDR2 is YYNGEE. The CDR3 has 13 residues. V trimming: 3 bases; J trimming: 4 bases; junction bases outside the gene matches: 2. The CDR3 loop reads CASSAGGPETQYF. CDR3 bases: TGTGCCAGCAGCGCAGGGGGCCCAGAGACCCAGTACTTC.

V gene TRBV7-2 combines with J gene TRBJ1-1; 9 nucleotides agree with TRBD1. After removal of 7 bases from V and 5 bases from J, the junction contained 8 bases not matched to a gene. Germline lookup yields CDR1 SGHTA and CDR2 FQGNSA. This CDR3 is built from 14 residues. The CDR3 DNA reads TGTGCCAGCAAACCGGGACAGGGAGGGACTGAAGCTTTCTTT. Its protein is CASKPGQGGTEAFF. Full variable domain (rest looked up from reference TRBV7-2 and TRBJ1-1): GAGVSQSPSNKVTEKGKDVELRCDPISGHTALYWYRQSLGQGLEFLIYFQGNSAPDKSGLPSDRFSAERTGGSVSTLTIQRTQQEDSAVYLCASKPGQGGTEAFFGQGTRLTVV.

The rearrangement uses TRBV6-4 and TRBJ2-1; maybe TRBD2 (6 bases). CDR1 is MRHNA and CDR2 is SNTAGT in the germline V gene. V lost 8 bases to trimming and J lost 5 bases, with 16 bases between them. This CDR3 has 14 residues. CDR3 amino acids: CASAVAGTHNEQFF. The CDR3 nucleotides are TGTGCCAGCGCTGTCGCGGGGACCCACAATGAGCAGTTCTTC.

This clone occurred once. V is TRBV6-6 and J is TRBJ1-5, with D possibly TRBD1 on 5 matching bases. This CDR3 comprises 16 residues. The V gene's germline CDR1 is MNHNY and CDR2 SVGAGI (reference sequence). V was shortened by 2 bases and J by 0 bases, with 11 bases between the two germline ends. In DNA, the CDR3 is TGTGCCAGCAGTTACGGGGCGGCCAGTAGCAATCAGCCCCAGCATTTT. Its translation is CASSYGAASSNQPQHF.

V is TRBV9 and J is TRBJ2-3, with D maybe TRBD1 (6 bases). V was shortened by 4 bases and J by 2 bases, with 29 bases between the two germline ends. The germline gives CDR1 SGDLS, CDR2 YYNGEE. The length of the CDR3 is 20 residues. The CDR3 nucleotides read TGTGCCAGCAGCCCAGAGGGACAAGAGGGACGTGTCGGGTACACAGATACGCAGTATTTT. Residues: CASSPEGQEGRVGYTDTQYF.

This chain joins TRBV14 and TRBJ1-2, with D tentatively TRBD1 (6 bases). The CDR3 loop spans 14 amino acids. Trimming took 0 bases from V and 7 from J, leaving 12 bases between them. Germline loops: CDR1 SGHDN, CDR2 FVKESK. Written as DNA, the CDR3 is TGTGCCAGCAGCCAAGATTTGAGGGGGACTGGCTACACCTTC. Translation: CASSQDLRGTGYTF.

The chain recombines TRBV4-1 with TRBJ2-7, with D unclear. There are 16 residues in the CDR3. Trimming pared 0 bases from V and 0 bases from J, leaving 12 bases between. Per the germline V gene, CDR1 is MGHRA and CDR2 is YSYEKL. In DNA form, the CDR3 reads TGCGCCAGCAGCCAAGAATACTCCGTCGACTCCTACGAGCAGTACTTC. This codes for CASSQEYSVDSYEQYF.

The CDR3 DNA sequence: TGTGCCAGCTATCCGGGGGGTAACAATCAGCCCCAGCATTTT. Protein product: CASYPGGNNQPQHF. This chain connects TRBV6-6 to TRBJ1-5; a weak D match, TRBD1 (5 bases). The germline V gene encodes CDR1 MNHNY and CDR2 SVGAGI (reference sequence). The CDR3 extends over 14 amino acids. V lost 8 bases and J lost 3, with 14 bases in between.

The chain recombines TRBV7-3 with TRBJ2-3; tentative D call: TRBD1 (5 bases). The CDR3 contains 15 residues. Per the germline V gene, CDR1 is SGHTA and CDR2 is FQGTGA. Trimming removed 5 bases from V and 0 bases from J, with 12 bases in between. The DNA for the CDR3 is TGTGCCAGCAGCCTGGGGCCGGGTAGCACAGATACGCAGTATTTT. Protein product: CASSLGPGSTDTQYF. The entire variable domain, with the rest obtained from reference TRBV7-3 and TRBJ2-3, is as follows: GAGVSQTPSNKVTEKGKYVELRCDPISGHTALYWYRQSLGQGPEFLIYFQGTGAADDSGLPNDRFFAVRPEGSVSTLKIQRTERGDSAVYLCASSLGPGSTDTQYFGPGTRLTVL.

The chain carries TRBV7-9 and TRBJ1-1; possible D gene TRBD1, 5 bases. This CDR3 spans 14 amino acids. Germline V gene data show CDR1 as SEHNR and CDR2 as FQNEAQ (reference sequence). The V and J ends lost 4 bases and 3 bases respectively, with 12 bases between them. Written as DNA, the CDR3 is TGTGCCAGCAGCTCCCCTGGGGGGTACACTGAAGCTTTCTTT. Amino acids: CASSSPGGYTEAFF. The complete variable domain, with remaining parts taken from reference TRBV7-9 and TRBJ1-1, reads DTGVSQNPRHKITKRGQNVTFRCDPISEHNRLYWYRQTLGQGPEFLTYFQNEAQLEKSRLLSDRFSAERPKGSFSTLEIQRTEQGDSAMYLCASSSPGGYTEAFFGQGTRLTVV.

In its sample, this clone was seen once. The rearrangement uses TRBV27 and TRBJ2-1; 8 nucleotides line up with TRBD2. Germline V lookup: CDR1 MNHEY, CDR2 SMNVEV (reference sequence). The length of the CDR3 is 15 residues. V lost 2 bases and J lost 6; bases outside the gene matches: 6. CDR3 region: CASSLGVAGINEQFF. The CDR3 DNA reads TGTGCCAGCAGTTTAGGGGTAGCGGGGATCAATGAGCAGTTCTTC.

The genes are TRBV7-3 and TRBJ2-1; the D gene is possibly TRBD1 (6 bases). Between the trimmed V and J ends, which lost 2 bases and 0 bases, there was a span of 8 bases. In germline, CDR1 is SGHTA, CDR2 FQGTGA. The CDR3 length is 15 residues. CDR3 DNA: TGTGCCAGCAGCTTACAGGGGTCCTCCTACAATGAGCAGTTCTTC. Translated: CASSLQGSSYNEQFF.

This sequence joins TRBV27 and TRBJ2-7; 8 bases align to TRBD2. The germline V gene has CDR1 MNHEY and CDR2 SMNVEV (reference sequence). V was clipped by 10 bases and J by 5 bases; unmatched bases: 16. The CDR3 is 15 amino acids. In DNA, the CDR3 is TGTGCCACCCCTACGGGAGCGGGAGTTTTGGACGAGCAGTACTTC. Its translation is CATPTGAGVLDEQYF.

This chain joins TRBV28 and TRBJ2-7; D not certain. The CDR3 length is 12 residues. Per the germline V gene, CDR1 is MDHEN and CDR2 is SYDVKM. V was trimmed by 1 base and J by 2 bases, leaving 3 bases between them. DNA for the CDR3: TGTGCCAGCAGTTTATCGGCCTACGAGCAGTACTTC. Translating gives CASSLSAYEQYF.

The chain joins TRBV6-4 to TRBJ2-4; 11 bases line up with TRBD2. The junction had 6 bases not matched to a gene; V was cut back by 5 bases and J by 0 bases. Germline lookup yields CDR1 MRHNA and CDR2 SNTAGT. This CDR3 comprises 17 residues. Here the CDR3 reads CASSPRLAGLAKNIQYF. The CDR3 coding sequence is TGTGCCAGCAGTCCAAGACTAGCGGGGCTAGCCAAAAACATTCAGTACTTC.

The chain recombines TRBV6-1 with TRBJ2-5; TRBD2 is a possible D gene (7 bases). The length of the CDR3 is 15 residues. The germline V and J ends were trimmed by 2 bases and 4 bases, with 14 bases remaining between them. CDR1 and CDR2 (germline): MNHNS, SASEGT. CDR3 region: CASSERGGGGETQYF. CDR3 sequence (DNA): TGTGCCAGCAGTGAAAGAGGCGGGGGCGGAGAGACCCAGTACTTC.

V is TRBV5-1 and J is TRBJ2-7; 8 bases align to TRBD1. The CDR3 has 15 amino acids. Germline V gene data show CDR1 as SGHRS and CDR2 as YFSETQ. V trimming: 0 bases; J trimming: 4 bases; junction bases outside the gene matches: 6. The CDR3 protein is CASSLASGTGYEQYF. CDR3 sequence (DNA): TGCGCCAGCAGCTTGGCCTCCGGGACAGGATACGAGCAGTACTTC.

The rearrangement joins TRBV10-3 to TRBJ2-3, with 13 bases that match TRBD2. Germline CDR1 is ENHRY and CDR2 is SYGVKD. With 6 bases clipped from V and 1 base from J, the junction kept 16 bases outside the gene matches. This CDR3 has 20 amino acids. CDR3 in DNA: TGTGCCATCAGGGGAGCCCTTGGGACTAGCGGGGCGAGACGCACAGATACGCAGTATTTT. Protein sequence: CAIRGALGTSGARRTDTQYF.

V and J are TRBV21-1 and TRBJ2-1; the tabulated D call, TRBD2, remains unverified against the DNA. TRBV21-1 is recorded as a pseudogene. The CDR3 runs to 14 residues. The CDR3 bases are TGTGCCAGCAGCAAAGCAGAACCTTGCGGTGAGCAGTTCTTC. The encoded protein is CASSKAEPCGEQFF.

V is TRBV12-5 and J is TRBJ2-1; TRBD1 matches at 9 bases. V lost 3 bases and J lost 2; bases outside the gene matches: 14. Germline V lookup: CDR1 LGHNT, CDR2 FRNRAP. This CDR3 is built from 19 residues. CDR3 sequence (DNA): TGTGCTAGTGGTTTCGAAAGTCGAACAGGGGGCGAGCCCTACAATGAGCAGTTCTTC. This gives the protein CASGFESRTGGEPYNEQFF.

The chain employs TRBV28 and TRBJ1-1; D is possibly TRBD1 (6 bases). Deletions cut 9 bases from V and 3 bases from J, with 17 bases between. This CDR3 has 14 amino acids. CDR1 is MDHEN and CDR2 is SYDVKM in the germline V gene. CDR3 coding DNA: TGTGCCAGTTCTAACAGGGCGAGCGACACTGAAGCTTTCTTT. Translation: CASSNRASDTEAFF.